This TCR beta chain originates from a study of T-cell memory formation after mild COVID-19. Broader study findings: A second wave of clones peaked on day 37, and their SARS-CoV-2 specificity went unconfirmed. Clones that contracted from day 15 to 85 were balanced CD4/CD8, while later expanders leaned CD4+. Memory sampled before infection contained some responding clones, suggesting cross-reactive memory joined.

Constant-segment primers and 5'RACE yielded cDNA libraries for TCR alpha and TCR beta, each carrying sample barcodes and UMIs. One entry per CDR3 protein results from TCRdb running MiXCR on the 5' RACE reads. The data contain roughly 250,000 distinct CDR3 sequences, 15% to 20% of them singletons. V was cut by 4 bases and J by 4 bases, with 12 bases left in between. This CDR3 region has 13 residues. Germline assignment: CDR1 SGHRS and CDR2 YFSETQ. In the case of this clonotype: Its antigen is unknown.

The chain employs TRBV5-1 and TRBJ2-7; D gene ambiguous. The sequencing input was PBMCs or a T cell subset sorted from them (not recorded which). The receptor was derived from a man aged 18 to 30 who had mild COVID-19 (a few samples of this study predate the infection). Cell type and time point are not known. CDR3 DNA sequence: TGCGCCAGCAGCGGGATAGATCGGTACGAGCAGTACTTC. It translates to CASSGIDRYEQYF. Full variable domain (missing parts from reference TRBV5-1 and TRBJ2-7): KAGVTQTPRYLIKTRGQQVTLSCSPISGHRSVSWYQQTPGQGLQFLFEYFSETQRNKGNFPGRFSGRQFSNSRSEMNVSTLELGDSALYLCASSGIDRYEQYFGPGTRLTVT.